The clone carrying this TCR beta chain showed up just once. No antigen is known for it. The CDR3 is made up of 13 amino acids. The ends were cut back, 4 bases at V and 0 bases at J, with 9 bases in the middle. CDR1 GTSNPN and CDR2 SVGIG come from the germline V gene (reference sequence). This sample is drawn from a study of cytomegalovirus exposure and HLA in healthy donors. As for the study in general: An earlier analysis found 110 million or so unique TCR beta sequences from 150 million to 200 million T cells.

Study results and caveats: A later analysis reported that several of the most significant clusters appeared to be linked to common viral pathogens, among them Epstein-Barr virus. Previously analyzed data showed that most TCR beta V segments were productive at a frequency of about 87% or about 30%. A reported reduction in N-insertions relative to the approximately 670-donor mean was seen in an Asian-associated ancestry cluster in a later analysis.

PCR was performed using 60 Vbeta and 13 Jbeta primers. TCRdb's table, derived via immunoSEQ multiplex PCR, lists solely in-frame clones and lacks some. The sample has approximately 140,000 clones; roughly 90% are singletons. Input material: PBMCs. J is TRBJ1-1 and V is TRBV30; D gene unclear. The sequence was obtained from a woman in her forties in good health and CMV-seronegative. DNA of the CDR3: TGTGCCTGGATGTGGAGCGTGAACACTGAAGCTTTCTTT. It translates to CAWMWSVNTEAFF.